Listed below are T cell receptor beta chains from one sample, sequenced in a study of cytomegalovirus exposure and HLA in healthy donors. Repertoires were generated with immunoSEQ multiplex PCR, while TCRdb's copy carries only in-frame clones and drops some. Its table records about 130,000 clones. What was sequenced was PBMCs. These receptor sequences come from a woman aged 40 to 49 in good health and CMV-seronegative. The CDR3 runs from the conserved cysteine through the conserved F or W. The D gene is left open where the match is weak.

>TRBJ1-3|TRBD1|TRBV19
TGTGCCAGTACCAGGACAGGGGCTGGAAACACCATATATTTT
CASTRTGAGNTIYF
>TRBJ2-2|-|TRBV7-3
TGTGCCAGCAGCTTAGTCGGGGGGAACACCGGGGAGCTGTTTTTT
CASSLVGGNTGELFF
>TRBJ2-1|TRBD1|TRBV19
TGTGCCAGTAGTATAAGGGGGACAGGGAGCTCCTACAATGAGCAGTTCTTC
CASSIRGTGSSYNEQFF
>TRBJ1-2|-|TRBV20-1
TGCAGTGCTAGGAGTGTTGGCTACACCTTC
CSARSVGYTF
>TRBJ2-1|-|TRBV10-3
TGTGCCATCGGAGACGGCCGGGATGAGCAGTTCTTC
CAIGDGRDEQFF
>TRBJ2-1|TRBD2|TRBV9
TGTGCCAGCAGCGTAATCTCTAGCGGGTACAATGAGCAGTTCTTC
CASSVISSGYNEQFF
>TRBJ1-3|TRBD1|TRBV19
TGTGCCAGTTCCGGGACAGGGGAGTTAGGAAACACCATATATTTT
CASSGTGELGNTIYF
>TRBJ2-7|TRBD1|TRBV25-1
TGTGCCAGCAGTGCCCTGACAGGGACCTACGAGCAGTACTTC
CASSALTGTYEQYF
>TRBJ2-3|TRBD2|TRBV19
TGTGCCAGTAATCCCCCCGGGGGGAGGAATACGCAGTATTTT
CASNPPGGRNTQYF
>TRBJ2-3|TRBD2|TRBV18
TGTGCCAGCTCACCCTACACTAGCGGGGGGGCTCCAGGCACAGATACGCAGTATTTT
CASSPYTSGGAPGTDTQYF
>TRBJ2-1|-|TRBV11-3
TGTGCCAGCAGCTTTGAGGGGGGGACTAATAATGAGCAGTTCTTC
CASSFEGGTNNEQFF
>TRBJ2-7|-|TRBV14
TGTGCCAGCAGCCTCCTCTACGAGCAGTACTTC
CASSLLYEQYF
>TRBJ2-5|-|TRBV13
TGTGCCAGCAGCGCCCCTCTGCGGTTCATGGAGACCCAGTACTTC
CASSAPLRFMETQYF
>TRBJ1-6|TRBD1|TRBV6-6
TGTGCCAGCGGTACAGGGACAGGCCTTAATTCACCCCTCCACTTT
CASGTGTGLNSPLHF
>TRBJ1-2|TRBD1|TRBV14
TGTGCCAGCAGCCCTTGGGGGACAGGGGTCAATGGCTACACCTTC
CASSPWGTGVNGYTF
>TRBJ1-1|TRBD1|TRBV7-6
TGTGCCAGCAGCAGCGACAGGGACACTGAAGCTTTCTTT
CASSSDRDTEAFF
>TRBJ1-1|-|TRBV4-3
TGCGCCAGCAGCCACACTGTGGAGCGGGAAGCTTTCTTT
CASSHTVEREAFF
>TRBJ1-2|-|TRBV7-2
TGTGCCAGCAGCTCCGACAGCTATGGCTACACCTTC
CASSSDSYGYTF
>TRBJ1-1|TRBD1|TRBV7-9
TGTGCCAGCAGCTTACCGACAGGGGCATTGAACACTGAAGCTTTCTTT
CASSLPTGALNTEAFF
>TRBJ2-1|-|TRBV11-3
TGTGCCAGCAGCTTAGGAGCTTACAATGAGCAGTTCTTC
CASSLGAYNEQFF
>TRBJ2-7|TRBD2|TRBV4-2
TGTGCCAGCAGCCAGGTACTAGCGGAGATTCCCTACGAGCAGTACTTC
CASSQVLAEIPYEQYF
>TRBJ2-7|TRBD2|TRBV9
TGTGCCAGCAGCGGGGGGACTAGCGGGGCCTACGAGCAGTACTTC
CASSGGTSGAYEQYF
>TRBJ1-6|-|TRBV5-1
TGCGCCAGCAGCCCAGACAGGAGTAATTCACCCCTCCACTTT
CASSPDRSNSPLHF
>TRBJ1-2|TRBD1|TRBV18
TGTGCCAGCTCACCGCAGGCAGGGGGAGAAGGCTATGGCTACACCTTC
CASSPQAGGEGYGYTF
>TRBJ1-2|-|TRBV5-8
TGTGCCAGCAGCTTCCAAGGGGATGGCTACACCTTC
CASSFQGDGYTF
>TRBJ2-7|-|TRBV4-3
TGCGCCAGCAGCCAAGAGCCAGGGTTCTACGAGCAGTACTTC
CASSQEPGFYEQYF
>TRBJ2-5|-|TRBV10-3
TGTGCCATCAGGACTGACCAAGGAGAGACCCAGTACTTC
CAIRTDQGETQYF
>TRBJ2-7|TRBD2|TRBV7-9
TGTGCCAGCAGCTCGCCGGGACTAAGTGACGAGCAGTACTTC
CASSSPGLSDEQYF
>TRBJ1-5|-|TRBV18
TGTGCCAGCTCACCTGTGGGTCAGGGTCAGCCCCAGCATTTT
CASSPVGQGQPQHF